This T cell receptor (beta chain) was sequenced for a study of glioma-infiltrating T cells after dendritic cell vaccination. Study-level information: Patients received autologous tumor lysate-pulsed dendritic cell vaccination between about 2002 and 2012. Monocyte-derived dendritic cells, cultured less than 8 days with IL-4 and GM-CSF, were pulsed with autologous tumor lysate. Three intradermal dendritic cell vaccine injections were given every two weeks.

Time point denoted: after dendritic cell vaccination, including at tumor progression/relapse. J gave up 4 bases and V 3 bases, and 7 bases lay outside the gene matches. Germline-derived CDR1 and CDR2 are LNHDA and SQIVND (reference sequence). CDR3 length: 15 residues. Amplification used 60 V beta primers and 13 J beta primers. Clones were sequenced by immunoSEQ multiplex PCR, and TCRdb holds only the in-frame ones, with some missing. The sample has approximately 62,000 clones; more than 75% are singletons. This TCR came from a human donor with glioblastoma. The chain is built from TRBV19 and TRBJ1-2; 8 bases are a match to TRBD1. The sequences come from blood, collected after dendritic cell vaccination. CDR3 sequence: CASSIRQGLSYGYTF. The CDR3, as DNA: TGTGCCAGTAGTATTAGACAGGGGTTGAGCTATGGCTACACCTTC. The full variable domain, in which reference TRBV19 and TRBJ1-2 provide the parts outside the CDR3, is DGGITQSPKYLFRKEGQNVTLSCEQNLNHDAMYWYRQDPGQGLRLIYYSQIVNDFQKGDIAEGYSVSREKKESFPLTVTSAQKNPTAFYLCASSIRQGLSYGYTFGSGTRLTVV.